This T cell receptor beta chain was sequenced during a study of T cell responses to AZD1222 COVID-19 vaccine. This clone was observed a single time. V was pared by 4 bases and J by 13 bases, with 5 bases of the junction left unmatched. The CDR3 has 12 residues. Generated by immunoSEQ multiplex PCR, the TCRdb table keeps only in-frame clones and is missing some. This sample has fewer than 150,000 clones, with 90% found just once. The receptor was isolated from an adult in good health. This specimen was peripheral blood, taken on day 0 of AZD1222 vaccination. This chain links TRBV12-3 or TRBV12-4 with TRBJ2-5; 11 bases are a match to TRBD2. The CDR3 region has the DNA TGTGCCAGCAGTTATAGACTAGCGGGGCCGTACTTC. Translation gives CASSYRLAGPYF.